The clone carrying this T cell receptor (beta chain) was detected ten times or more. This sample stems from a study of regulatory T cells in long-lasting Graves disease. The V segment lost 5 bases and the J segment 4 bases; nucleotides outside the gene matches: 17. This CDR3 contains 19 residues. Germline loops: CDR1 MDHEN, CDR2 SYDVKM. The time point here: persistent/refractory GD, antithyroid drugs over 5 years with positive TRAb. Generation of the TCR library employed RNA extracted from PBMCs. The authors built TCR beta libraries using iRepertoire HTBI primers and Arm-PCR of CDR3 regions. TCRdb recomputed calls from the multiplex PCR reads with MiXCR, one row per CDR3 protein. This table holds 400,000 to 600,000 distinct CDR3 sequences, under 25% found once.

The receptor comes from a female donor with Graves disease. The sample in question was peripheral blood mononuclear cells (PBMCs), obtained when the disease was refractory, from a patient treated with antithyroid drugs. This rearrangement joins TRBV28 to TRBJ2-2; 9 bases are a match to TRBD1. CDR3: CASSHLPPPGQGGTGELFF. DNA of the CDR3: TGTGCCAGCAGTCATCTCCCCCCACCGGGACAGGGTGGCACCGGGGAGCTGTTTTTT.